This T cell receptor beta chain was sequenced in a study of CD8 T cells in ankylosing spondylitis. The study, taken as a whole, reports: Both synovial fluid and blood in reactive arthritis had previously been reported to carry some motif variants. Peripheral blood samples showed relatively rare disease-linked clones, and these clones were CD8+. Clones tied to disease were said to be significantly enriched in matched ankylosing spondylitis synovial fluid. Within ankylosing spondylitis blood, a TCR beta motif made up of seven to nine highly homologous variants appeared to be characteristic.

Library preparation for TCR beta used quantitative 5'-RACE with molecular barcodes. TCRdb called the 5' RACE reads again in MiXCR, with one record for every CDR3 protein. The profile shows about 800,000 distinct CDR3 sequences, over 9.5% of them singletons. Germline-derived CDR1 and CDR2 are SQVTM and ANQGSEA. The CDR3 spans 13 residues. V gave up 7 bases and J gave up 0 bases, with 12 bases separating them. Ten or more counts support this clonotype. Its cognate antigen is unknown. The source of this sequence is a male donor with ankylosing spondylitis. Sequencing was performed on blood, either unsorted or a sorted T cell fraction (not recorded which). The rearrangement links TRBV29-1 to TRBJ1-1, with D perhaps matching TRBD1 (5 bases). CDR3 DNA sequence: TGCAGCGCCGGGGGAGTCATGAACACTGAAGCTTTCTTT. This translates into CSAGGVMNTEAFF.